These 25 T cell receptor beta chains originate from one sample sequenced in a study of identical twins. TCRdb processed the 5' RACE reads anew with MiXCR; each CDR3 protein has one entry. The table includes 1,800,000 or so distinct CDR3 sequences, around 33% detected once. Sequences were obtained from cord blood. The receptors were gathered from a newborn girl in good health.

About this clonotype itself: This may be a read error: a much more frequent sequence differs by one nucleotide. V gene TRBV6-2 or TRBV6-3 combines with J gene TRBJ2-3; possibly TRBD2 for D (6 bases). The CDR3 is 14 residues long. The ends were cut back, 6 bases at V and 4 bases at J, with 14 bases in the middle. Germline V lookup: CDR1 MNHEY, CDR2 SVGEGT. CDR3 residues: CASSKAASADTQYF. In DNA, the CDR3 is TGTGCCAGCAGCAAAGCTGCTAGCGCAGATACGCAGTATTTT.

CDR3: CASSPKNTEAFF. The CDR3 DNA reads TGTGCCAGCTCACCAAAGAACACTGAAGCTTTCTTT. J is TRBJ1-1 and V is TRBV18; D gene ambiguous. The CDR3 sequence is 12 residues long. The germline V gene encodes CDR1 KGHSH and CDR2 LQKENI. Trimming took 2 bases from V and 1 from J, leaving 2 bases between them. Full variable domain (remainder filled in from reference TRBV18 and TRBJ1-1): NAGVMQNPRHLVRRRGQEARLRCSPMKGHSHVYWYRQLPEEGLKFMVYLQKENIIDESGMPKERFSAEFPKEGPSILRIQQVVRGDSAAYFCASSPKNTEAFFGQGTRLTVV.

The sample holds a few counts of this clonotype. One junction end disagrees with the germline gene, perhaps due to a read error. V usage is TRBV12-3 or TRBV12-4 and J usage is TRBJ2-1; 9 bases are a match to TRBD2. The CDR3 covers 15 residues. DNA for the CDR3: TGTGCCAGCATTTTAGCGGGAGTATCCTACAATGAGCAGTTCTTC. As protein: CASILAGVSYNEQFF.

This clonotype has just a few counts. V is TRBV6-1 and J is TRBJ2-7; D is possibly TRBD2 (5 bases). V lost 7 bases, J lost 7 bases, and 17 bases lay in between. Germline V gives CDR1 MNHNS, CDR2 SASEGT. CDR3 length: 13 amino acids. The CDR3 sequence is CASNQRSINEQYF. CDR3 nucleotide sequence: TGTGCCAGCAACCAGCGGTCTATCAATGAGCAGTACTTC.

The chain combines TRBV20-1 with TRBJ2-7, with 8 bases aligning to TRBD1. Germline V lookup: CDR1 DFQATT, CDR2 SNEGSKA (reference sequence). The trim removed 3 bases at V and 4 bases at J, leaving 5 bases unmatched. The CDR3 loop spans 13 amino acids. CDR3 sequence: CSASRDRLYEQYF. As DNA, the CDR3 is TGCAGTGCTAGCAGGGACAGGTTATACGAGCAGTACTTC.

This sequence joins TRBV11-2 and TRBJ2-7; tentatively, D is TRBD2 (6 bases). Per the germline V gene, CDR1 is SGHAT and CDR2 is FQNNGV. The CDR3 extends over 15 amino acids. Deletions cut 0 bases from V and 1 base from J, with 10 bases between. The CDR3 DNA follows: TGTGCCAGCAGCTTAGAGGACGGGGGTTCCTACGAGCAGTACTTC. This encodes CASSLEDGGSYEQYF.

The V gene is TRBV6-6, the J gene TRBJ2-7; 7 nucleotides line up with TRBD1. CDR1 and CDR2 (germline): MNHNY, SVGAGI (reference sequence). The CDR3 runs to 14 residues. Trimming cost V 7 bases and J 2 bases; bases outside gene matches: 8. CDR3 sequence reads: CASTLQGPAYEQYF. The CDR3 region has the DNA TGTGCCAGCACCCTACAGGGGCCTGCCTACGAGCAGTACTTC.

This clonotype was recorded at least ten times. One junction end disagrees with the germline gene, perhaps due to a read error. The V and J genes are TRBV28 and TRBJ2-3, with D maybe TRBD1 (7 bases). Germline V gene lookup returns CDR1 MDHEN and CDR2 SYDVKM. The CDR3 sequence is 15 residues long. The chain's CDR3 is CASSIWQGGTDTQYF. The DNA for the CDR3 is TGTGCCAGCAGTATATGGCAGGGGGGAACAGATACGCAGTATTTT. Based on the CDR3 plus reference TRBV28 and TRBJ2-3, the full variable domain is DVKVTQSSRYLVKRTGEKVFLECVQDMDHENMFWYRQDPGLGLRLIYFSYDVKMKEKGDIPEGYSVSREKKERFSLILESASTNQTSMYLCASSIWQGGTDTQYFGPGTRLTVL.

In its sample, this clonotype was seen many times. The chain couples TRBV7-9 to TRBJ2-3; no definite D call. Germline values: CDR1 SEHNR, CDR2 FQNEAQ (reference sequence). The CDR3 is made up of 16 amino acids. The germline V and J ends were trimmed by 5 bases and 4 bases, with 19 bases remaining between them. In DNA form, the CDR3 reads TGTGCCAGCAGCCCAAAAGGACCTCTCGTCCCAGATACGCAGTATTTT. It specifies CASSPKGPLVPDTQYF. Full variable domain (rest looked up from reference TRBV7-9 and TRBJ2-3): DTGVSQNPRHKITKRGQNVTFRCDPISEHNRLYWYRQTLGQGPEFLTYFQNEAQLEKSRLLSDRFSAERPKGSFSTLEIQRTEQGDSAMYLCASSPKGPLVPDTQYFGPGTRLTVL.

The chain uses TRBV30 and TRBJ2-4; a possible D gene is TRBD2 (7 bases). The DNA end is more similar to TRBJ2-7, so the J call may be wrong. This CDR3 region has 15 residues. Germline V gives CDR1 GTSNPN, CDR2 SVGIG (reference sequence). The CDR3 nucleotides are TGTGCCTGGAGCCAGGGAGGCGGGGGCTTCTACGAGCAGTACTTC. Encoded protein: CAWSQGGGGFYEQYF.

This clonotype came up many times. The chain recombines TRBV15 with TRBJ1-2; D remains ambiguous. V shed 0 bases and J shed 0 bases, with 11 bases lying between them. Germline CDR1 and CDR2: LNHNV and YYDKDF (reference sequence). This CDR3 has 16 residues. CDR3: CATSRDQAPTNYGYTF. The CDR3 nucleotides read TGTGCCACCAGCAGAGATCAGGCTCCCACTAACTATGGCTACACCTTC.

This clonotype was seen only a few times. The chain employs TRBV7-8 and TRBJ1-1; 8 nucleotides match TRBD1. CDR1 and CDR2 (germline): SGHVS, FQNEAQ. The CDR3 length is 14 residues. Trimming at V came to 4 bases and at J to 5 bases, leaving 6 bases not matched to a gene. CDR3 in DNA: TGTGCCAGCAGCTCGGACAGGGAGAGTACTGAAGCTTTCTTT. It encodes CASSSDRESTEAFF.

In its sample, this clonotype was seen a few times. This sequence joins TRBV6-5 and TRBJ1-1, with D possibly TRBD1 on 6 matching bases. The germline V and J ends were trimmed by 0 bases and 3 bases, with 14 bases remaining between them. The CDR3 runs 16 residues. The germline CDR1 and CDR2 sequences are MNHEY and SVGAGI. The CDR3 DNA is TGTGCCAGCAGTTACTCGAAAACAGGGCGAGACACTGAAGCTTTCTTT. Protein product: CASSYSKTGRDTEAFF.

This rearrangement joins TRBV20-1 to TRBJ2-5, with 12 nucleotides matching TRBD2. This CDR3 spans 16 amino acids. Germline V gives CDR1 DFQATT, CDR2 SNEGSKA (reference sequence). Trimming at V came to 0 bases and at J to 5 bases, leaving 7 bases not matched to a gene. The DNA for the CDR3 is TGCAGTGCTAGAGATCCGACTAGCGGGGGTTCCGAGACCCAGTACTTC. Protein sequence: CSARDPTSGGSETQYF.

The chain couples TRBV5-1 to TRBJ2-7; TRBD1 agrees at 7 bases. The CDR3 covers 15 residues. Germline assignment: CDR1 SGHRS and CDR2 YFSETQ. Trimming at V came to 0 bases and at J to 4 bases, leaving 7 bases not matched to a gene. CDR3 nucleotide sequence: TGCGCCAGCAGCTTGGGAGGGGGCGCAATTTACGAGCAGTACTTC. It codes for CASSLGGGAIYEQYF.

J is TRBJ1-1 and V is TRBV6-1; D unclear. V was cut by 6 bases and J by 4 bases, with 15 bases left in between. CDR1 and CDR2 from the germline V gene are MNHNS and SASEGT. This CDR3 has 14 amino acids. The CDR3: CASSQGRGTTEAFF. The CDR3 DNA reads as TGTGCCAGCAGCCAAGGACGGGGAACCACTGAAGCTTTCTTT.

A few counts support this clonotype. The chain recombines TRBV4-2 with TRBJ2-1, with 15 bases lining up with TRBD2. After removal of 0 bases from V and 5 bases from J, the junction contained 8 bases not matched to a gene. The CDR3 spans 19 residues. Germline CDR1 and CDR2: LGHNA and YNFKEQ. Here the CDR3 reads CASSQEARTSGRGNNEQFF. CDR3 nucleotides: TGTGCCAGCAGCCAAGAAGCACGGACTAGCGGGAGGGGGAACAATGAGCAGTTCTTC.

This clonotype has ten or more counts. The gene calls are TRBV20-1 and TRBJ2-5; no firm D call. Trimming pared 6 bases from V and 4 bases from J, leaving 9 bases between. CDR3 length: 11 amino acids. Germline CDR1 reads DFQATT; CDR2 reads SNEGSKA (reference sequence). CDR3 DNA sequence: TGCAGTGCGTCTAGGAGAGAGACCCAGTACTTC. It is translated as CSASRRETQYF.

DNA for the CDR3: TGTGCCAGCAGTTACCCGAAGGGCTACACCTTC. As protein: CASSYPKGYTF. The chain links TRBV6-2 or TRBV6-3 to TRBJ1-2; no clear D. The CDR3 covers 11 residues. Trimming stripped 2 bases from V and 8 bases from J, with 6 bases between. Germline V lookup: CDR1 MNHEY, CDR2 SVGEGT.

This clonotype was recorded many times. The chain combines TRBV10-3 with TRBJ2-1, with 9 bases fitting TRBD2. The CDR3 sequence is 13 residues long. Germline CDR1 ENHRY, CDR2 SYGVKD. The V gene end was trimmed by 10 bases and the J gene end by 3 bases; junction bases not matched to a gene: 4. DNA for the CDR3: TGTGCCAGTGGGACTAGCTTCTACAATGAGCAGTTCTTC. This encodes CASGTSFYNEQFF.

The chain couples TRBV5-4 to TRBJ2-4; 12 positions agree with TRBD2. Germline V lookup: CDR1 SGHNT, CDR2 YYREEE (reference sequence). V shed 0 bases, J shed 9 bases, and the junction held 7 bases outside the gene matches. The CDR3 is 16 residues long. The CDR3 nucleotides read TGTGCCAGCAGCTTGGGTGGGACTAGCGGGTGGGGCATTCAGTACTTC. As protein: CASSLGGTSGWGIQYF.

At least ten counts were recorded for this clonotype. V usage is TRBV12-3 or TRBV12-4 and J usage is TRBJ2-1; D perhaps matches TRBD2 (7 bases). This CDR3 region has 15 residues. With 2 bases removed from V and 6 bases from J, the gap between germline ends came to 14 bases. CDR3: CASSLRGGTGNEQFF. CDR3 nucleotides: TGTGCCAGCAGTTTAAGGGGGGGAACAGGCAATGAGCAGTTCTTC.

With regard to this clonotype: A single base separates this from a much larger clone, so it may be a read error. This chain uses TRBV29-1 with TRBJ2-7; tentative D call: TRBD2 (6 bases). This CDR3 is built from 13 residues. Germline CDR1 and CDR2: SQVTM and ANQGSEA. Trimming shortened V by 4 bases and J by 4 bases, and 14 bases separated the two germline ends. CDR3 residues: CSVVPLTSYEQYF. Written as DNA, the CDR3 is TGCAGCGTTGTCCCGCTGACTAGTTACGAGCAGTACTTC.

The chain is built from TRBV7-2 and TRBJ2-3, with 14 bases matching TRBD2. CDR3 length: 17 amino acids. J lost 5 bases, V lost 5 bases, and 9 bases had no gene match. CDR1 is SGHTA, CDR2 FQGNSA, per germline. The CDR3 DNA follows: TGTGCCAGCAGCGGTAGGGGACTAGCGGGGGCTGGAGATACGCAGTATTTT. This translates into CASSGRGLAGAGDTQYF.

This clonotype was observed many times. This chain joins TRBV7-9 and TRBJ1-2, with 8 bases aligning to TRBD1. V was clipped by 4 bases and J by 5 bases; unmatched bases: 6. The length of the CDR3 is 14 residues. Germline V gene data show CDR1 as SEHNR and CDR2 as FQNEAQ (reference sequence). The CDR3, as DNA: TGTGCCAGCAGCTCCCGGGACAGGTTTTATGGCTACACCTTC. As protein: CASSSRDRFYGYTF.